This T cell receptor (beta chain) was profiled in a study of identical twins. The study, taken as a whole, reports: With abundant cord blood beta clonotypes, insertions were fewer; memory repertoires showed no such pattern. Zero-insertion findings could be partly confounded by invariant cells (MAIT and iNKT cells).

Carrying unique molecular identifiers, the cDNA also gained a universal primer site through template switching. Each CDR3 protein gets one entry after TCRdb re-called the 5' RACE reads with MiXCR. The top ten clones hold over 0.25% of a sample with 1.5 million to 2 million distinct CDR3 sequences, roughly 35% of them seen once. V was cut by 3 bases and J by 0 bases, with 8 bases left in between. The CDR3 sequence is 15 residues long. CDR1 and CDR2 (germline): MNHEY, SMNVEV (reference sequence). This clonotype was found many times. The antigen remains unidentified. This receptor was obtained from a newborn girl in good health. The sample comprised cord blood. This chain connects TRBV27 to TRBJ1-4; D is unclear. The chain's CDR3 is CASSLLRATNEKLFF. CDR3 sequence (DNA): TGTGCCAGCAGTTTGCTAAGGGCAACTAATGAAAAACTGTTTTTT.